The T cell receptor beta chain described here comes from a study of cytomegalovirus exposure and HLA in healthy donors (dated by TCRdb to about 2017). As for the study more broadly: According to an earlier analysis of 587 of the donors, about 170 million T cells yielded 117 million unique TCR beta sequences and about 280 Gb of sequence data. An early release covering roughly 580 HLA-typed donors comprised about 290 gigabases of sequencing data and 65 million to 100 million unique TCR sequences. Of the roughly 430 genotyped donors, over 70% fell in the genetic ancestry cluster associated with self-reported Caucasian donors. The study aimed to test whether signatures of past pathogen exposure could be identified by cataloging public T cell receptors. The study used immunosequencing to profile the T cell repertoires of approximately 650 subjects and linked those repertoires to cytomegalovirus serostatus. In addition to the first cohort of roughly 670 subjects, a separate validation cohort of about 120 different subjects was used. High-throughput TCR immunosequencing, statistical association of individual TCRs with disease status, and machine learning were combined to predict cytomegalovirus infection status. A later analysis re-analyzed previously published TCR beta repertoires from 650 to 800 donors and added high-resolution HLA genotyping to study TCR occurrence patterns. The later analysis used no new phenotypic data to find candidate immune exposures, relying instead on TCR beta sequences and their occurrence across donors. An earlier analysis of some 500 of the donors used high-throughput TCR beta sequencing to judge whether each TCR beta V gene segment behaved as functional or pseudogenic. Donor age, sex, ethnicity and CMV serostatus were compiled alongside the repertoire data. A later genetic analysis took genome-wide SNP genotypes for about 55% of the 666 donors and used that subset as a discovery cohort. Every repertoire in the discovery cohort had been generated on one and the same sequencing platform. Both class I and class II loci were covered by HLA typing, at four-digit resolution. The number of donors typed differed by locus, with roughly 629-640 for A, B, C, DRB1 and DQB1, around 500 for DQA1, about 610 for DPA1, and roughly 450 for DPB1. A handful of DR-DQ haplotypes were handled as single units for association and clustering because linkage in the cohort was strong. Across approximately 420 genotyped donors of the cohort, an average of roughly 250,000 unique TCR beta nucleotide sequences per donor were sequenced, and about a sixth of those sequences were non-productive. Broad study findings and their caveats: A later analysis found that HLA-associated TCR beta chains were more clonally expanded and had lower generation probabilities than equally common non-associated chains. In both the original and validation cohorts, the classifier was reported to diagnose cytomegalovirus status with high specificity and sensitivity. A few of the identified cytomegalovirus-associated TCR beta chains were confirmed in vitro to be specific for cytomegalovirus antigens. Most CMV-associated TCR beta chains appeared to be HLA-restricted in a later analysis, and the HLA associations seemed to be driven largely by CMV exposure. According to the authors, the approach could potentially be generalized to other disease states and immunological phenotypes. According to a later analysis, TCR association rates differed among HLA loci, with DRB1 alleles showing the most associated TCRs and HLA-C alleles showing the fewest. Roughly uniform sequencing depth across donors was assumed in presence/absence analyses, although this assumption may not hold. A further reported finding was that TCR beta sequences accurately predicted the HLA-A and HLA-B alleles for most subjects in the first cohort. In a later analysis, 16,951 TCR beta sequences were associated with specific HLA alleles at a false discovery rate of 0.05. Most TCR sequences were seen in very few donors, while some public TCRs were found in many individuals. When HLA alleles, especially DR and DQ, strongly co-occurred, attributing TCR associations to individual alleles was difficult. In a later genetic analysis, a missense DCLRE1C variant was associated with V-gene and J-gene trimming of TCR beta chains, and the association was replicated in an independent cohort. Compared with the 666-donor mean, donors in an Asian-associated ancestry cluster had fewer N-insertions in productive TCRs, according to a later genetic analysis. HLA typing was unavailable for some donors at each locus, so association tests used only the typed subset. Because counts were too low, roughly 18 rarely observed V segments, including chromosome 9 orphons, were left out of the earlier analysis of roughly 600 of the donors. Correlated functional status among segregating V segments might reflect linkage disequilibrium, but an unknown experimental factor could not be ruled out. An earlier analysis of approximately 600 of the donors showed that most TCR beta V segments appeared in productive rearrangements either about 87% or about 30% of the time, which broadly matched IMGT annotations. Immune exposure information for the cohort was limited to CMV serostatus. Several of the top co-occurrence clusters appeared to be linked to parvovirus B19, influenza, CMV and Epstein-Barr virus, according to a later analysis. Some IMGT-functional V segments, including TRBV6-2 and TRBV6-3, could not be distinguished by the 87-base-pair reads and were therefore excluded. This cohort had only TCR beta chains sequenced, and the lack of alpha or paired-chain data limited which features could be detected. In the study, approximately 160 TCR beta chains were listed as associated with cytomegalovirus. A cluster of highly shared sequence variants was judged likely to be a technical artifact of the sequencing pipeline.

In total, approximately 690 healthy bone marrow donors made up the cohort. Cohort members were all nominally healthy when sampled, although unrecorded immune exposures were likely present. The donor was CMV seropositive and was included in the group of around 300 seropositive cohort members. A peripheral blood sample was provided by each donor, and peripheral blood mononuclear cells were used for TCR beta sequencing. The Qiagen DNeasy Blood Extraction Kit was used to extract genomic DNA from the blood cell samples. With regard to this clone: Which antigen it targets is not known. No base quality values were provided; no much bigger clone lies one nucleotide off.

The protocol used for the library was the immunoSEQ multiplex PCR assay. For the multiplex PCR, a mixture combining 60 forward primers for TCR Vbeta segments and 13 reverse primers for TCR Jbeta segments was used. The CDR3 region of rearranged TCR beta genes was amplified from genomic DNA with a multiplex PCR assay. On the Illumina HiSeq System, the amplified TCR beta libraries were sequenced as 87-base-pair reads. Turning to the authors' computational methods: In a later analysis, around 80 million unique TCR beta chains were counted across the 500 to 850 repertoires, and around 11 million of these chains were shared by at least two donors. A nearest-neighbor algorithm error-corrected the raw reads and collapsed the reads into unique sequences, merging closely related sequences to remove PCR and sequencing errors. CDR3 sequences were aligned to IMGT reference sequences to assign V, D and J gene segments. For a sequence to be retained, at least a six-nucleotide match to both a V gene segment and a J gene segment was required. A rearrangement counted as productive if the CDR3 had no stop codons and remained in frame with V and J, and every other rearrangement counted as non-productive. Following IMGT convention, CDR3 was defined as the stretch from the second conserved V-encoded cysteine to the conserved J-encoded phenylalanine. The earlier analysis of 500 to 600 of the donors excluded sequences that lacked an unambiguous match to a single V gene segment. In an earlier analysis of some 590 of the donors, a V segment was called functional when productive rearrangements were above 56.7%, and segregating when the standard deviation between donors exceeded 5%. A statistical classification framework was built for diagnosing cytomegalovirus status from the catalog of TCR beta chain sequences. In a later analysis, V and J genes were assigned by comparing TCR nucleotide sequences against IMGT/GENE-DB human TR gene sequences. A later analysis assigned CDR3 sequences and most-parsimonious VDJ recombination scenarios with the TCRdist pipeline. A later analysis defined each TCR beta chain by its CDR3 amino acid sequence plus V-gene family, and excluded reads lacking a unique V-gene family. In a later analysis, around 650 highly shared, low-generation-probability nucleotide sequences were removed to address suspected cross-contamination and a sequencing artifact. A later analysis calculated a clonal expansion index for each public chain from normalized within-repertoire ranks of inferred template counts. In a later analysis, generation probabilities were computed with a VDJ recombination model fitted to out-of-frame rearrangements, and the resulting probabilities were checked against IGoR. In a later analysis, hypergeometric tests were used to score TCR-TCR, TCR-HLA and TCR-CMV co-occurrence, with a repertoire-size bias correction applied to TCR pairs. False discovery rates were estimated in a later analysis by permuting HLA or CMV assignments 20 times. In a later analysis, co-occurring TCRs were grouped with DBSCAN, and TCRdist sequence similarity was added when clustering was performed within HLA-allele-positive subsets. Repertoires with fewer than 30,000 or more than 120,000 public chains, plus five repertoires with anomalous nucleotide sharing, were excluded from co-occurrence clustering. Not all clones reach the TCRdb copy of this immuneACCESS table, which keeps in-frame sequences only. Checked studies attribute under half of the gap to unresolved V genes and leave the rest unexplained. V, J and clone size are taken as reported in that table, and D and trimming were inferred from the DNA itself. In this sample the table shows 50,000 to 65,000 clones, roughly 70% of which occur a single time. The ten largest clones capture around 21% of the sample.

The CDR3 holds 16 amino acids from the cysteine to the phenylalanine. The entry retains the CDR3 DNA only, 48 bases that are in frame from base 1. After removal of 1 base from V and 4 bases from J, the junction retains 4 bases not matched to a gene. CDR1 SGDLS and CDR2 YYNGEE were looked up in the germline V gene. Specimen: PBMCs. The V and J genes are TRBV9 and TRBJ2-6; TRBD1 aligns with 8 central bases. This TCR was recovered from a woman between 50 and 59 years old in good health and CMV-seropositive. The base sequence is TGTGCCAGCAGCGTACAGGGGGCGCACGGGGCCAACGTCCTGACTTTC. Its product reads: CASSVQGAHGANVLTF.